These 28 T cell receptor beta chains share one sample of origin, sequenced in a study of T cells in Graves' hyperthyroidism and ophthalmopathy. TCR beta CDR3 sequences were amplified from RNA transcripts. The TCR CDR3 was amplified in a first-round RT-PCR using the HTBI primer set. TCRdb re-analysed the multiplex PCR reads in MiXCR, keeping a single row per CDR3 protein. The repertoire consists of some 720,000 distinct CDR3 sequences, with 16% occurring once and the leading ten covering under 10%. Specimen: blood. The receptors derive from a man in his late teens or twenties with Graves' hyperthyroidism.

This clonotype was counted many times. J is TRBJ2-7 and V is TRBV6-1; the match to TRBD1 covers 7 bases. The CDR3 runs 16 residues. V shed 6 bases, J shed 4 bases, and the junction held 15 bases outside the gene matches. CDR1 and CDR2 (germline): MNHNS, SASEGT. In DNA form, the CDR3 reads TGTGCCAGCAGAGCCCAGACAGGGAGAGGACTTTACGAGCAGTACTTC. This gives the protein CASRAQTGRGLYEQYF.

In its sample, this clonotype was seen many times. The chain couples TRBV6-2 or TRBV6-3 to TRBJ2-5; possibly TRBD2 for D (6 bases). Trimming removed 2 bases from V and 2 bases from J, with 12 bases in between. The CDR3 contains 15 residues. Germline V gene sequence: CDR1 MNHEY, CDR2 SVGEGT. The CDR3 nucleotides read TGTGCCAGCAGTTACCCCAGCGGACTACAAGAGACCCAGTACTTC. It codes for CASSYPSGLQETQYF.

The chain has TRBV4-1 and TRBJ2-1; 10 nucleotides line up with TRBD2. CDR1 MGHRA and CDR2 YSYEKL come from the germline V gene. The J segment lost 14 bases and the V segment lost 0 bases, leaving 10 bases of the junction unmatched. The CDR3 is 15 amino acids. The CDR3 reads CASSQDRTSGIRKFF. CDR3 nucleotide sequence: TGCGCCAGCAGCCAAGATCGCACTAGCGGGATTCGAAAGTTCTTC.

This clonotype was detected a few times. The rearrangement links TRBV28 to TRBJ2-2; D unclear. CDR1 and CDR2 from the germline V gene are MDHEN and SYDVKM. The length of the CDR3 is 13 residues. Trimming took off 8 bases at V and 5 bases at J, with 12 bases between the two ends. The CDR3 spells CASHSGGTGELFF. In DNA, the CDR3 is TGTGCCAGCCACTCCGGTGGGACCGGGGAGCTGTTTTTT.

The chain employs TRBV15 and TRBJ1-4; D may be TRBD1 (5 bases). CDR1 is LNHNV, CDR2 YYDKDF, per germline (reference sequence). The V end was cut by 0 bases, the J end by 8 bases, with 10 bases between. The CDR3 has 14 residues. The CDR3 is CATSRDWGREKLFF. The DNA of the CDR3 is TGTGCCACCAGCAGAGATTGGGGGAGGGAAAAACTGTTTTTT.

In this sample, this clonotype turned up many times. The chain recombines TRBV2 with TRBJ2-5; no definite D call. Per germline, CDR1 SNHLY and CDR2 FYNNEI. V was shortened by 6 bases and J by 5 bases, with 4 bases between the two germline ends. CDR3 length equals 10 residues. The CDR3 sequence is CASRYETQYF. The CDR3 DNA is TGTGCCAGCAGATACGAGACCCAGTACTTC.

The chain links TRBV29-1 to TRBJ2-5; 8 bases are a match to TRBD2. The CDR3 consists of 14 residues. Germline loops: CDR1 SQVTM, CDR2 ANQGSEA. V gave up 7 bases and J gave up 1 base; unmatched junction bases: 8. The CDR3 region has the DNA TGCAGCGCCCGGGGGGGGAGGTTCCAAGAGACCCAGTACTTC. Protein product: CSARGGRFQETQYF.

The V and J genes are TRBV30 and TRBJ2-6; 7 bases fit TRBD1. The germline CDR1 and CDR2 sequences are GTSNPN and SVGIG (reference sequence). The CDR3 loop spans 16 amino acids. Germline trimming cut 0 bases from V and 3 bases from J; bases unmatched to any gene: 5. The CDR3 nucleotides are TGTGCCTGGAGTGTGCGTAGGGGGCTTGGGGCCAACGTCCTGACTTTC. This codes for CAWSVRRGLGANVLTF.

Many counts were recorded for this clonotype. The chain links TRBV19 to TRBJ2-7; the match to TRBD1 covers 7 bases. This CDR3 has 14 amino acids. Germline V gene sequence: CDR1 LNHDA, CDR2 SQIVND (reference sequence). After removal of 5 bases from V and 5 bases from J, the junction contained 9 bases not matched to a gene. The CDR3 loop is CASSPRTGRNEQYF. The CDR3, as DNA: TGTGCCAGTAGTCCTCGGACAGGCCGGAACGAGCAGTACTTC.

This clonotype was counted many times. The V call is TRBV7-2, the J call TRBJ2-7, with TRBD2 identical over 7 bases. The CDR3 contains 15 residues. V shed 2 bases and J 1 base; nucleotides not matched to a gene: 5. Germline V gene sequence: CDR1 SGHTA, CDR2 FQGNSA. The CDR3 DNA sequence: TGTGCCAGCAGCTTACAGCGGGGCCTATCCTACGAGCAGTACTTC. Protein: CASSLQRGLSYEQYF.

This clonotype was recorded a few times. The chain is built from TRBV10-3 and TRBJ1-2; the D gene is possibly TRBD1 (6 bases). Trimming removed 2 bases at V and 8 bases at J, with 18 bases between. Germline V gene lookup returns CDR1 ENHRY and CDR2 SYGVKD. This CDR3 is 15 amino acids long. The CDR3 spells CAISEPQAGAKGYTF. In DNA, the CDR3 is TGTGCCATCAGTGAGCCGCAGGCAGGGGCGAAGGGCTACACCTTC.

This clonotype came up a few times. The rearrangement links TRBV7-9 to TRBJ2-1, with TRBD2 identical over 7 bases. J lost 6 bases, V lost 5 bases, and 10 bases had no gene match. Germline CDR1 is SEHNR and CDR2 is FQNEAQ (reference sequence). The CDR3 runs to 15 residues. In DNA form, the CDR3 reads TGTGCCAGCAGCCCTCGACCAGGGAGGGGCAATGAGCAGTTCTTC. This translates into CASSPRPGRGNEQFF.

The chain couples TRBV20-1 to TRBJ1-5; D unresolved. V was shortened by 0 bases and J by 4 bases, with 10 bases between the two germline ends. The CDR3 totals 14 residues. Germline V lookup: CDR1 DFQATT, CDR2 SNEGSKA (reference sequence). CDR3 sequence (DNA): TGCAGTGCTAGAGAAGGGTGGAGGAATCAGCCCCAGCATTTT. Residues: CSAREGWRNQPQHF.

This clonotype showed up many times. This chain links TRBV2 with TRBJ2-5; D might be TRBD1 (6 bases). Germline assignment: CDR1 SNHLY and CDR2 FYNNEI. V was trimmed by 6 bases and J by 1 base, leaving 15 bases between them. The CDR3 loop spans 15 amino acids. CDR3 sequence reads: CASRENRDIQETQYF. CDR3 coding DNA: TGTGCCAGCAGGGAAAACCGGGACATCCAAGAGACCCAGTACTTC.

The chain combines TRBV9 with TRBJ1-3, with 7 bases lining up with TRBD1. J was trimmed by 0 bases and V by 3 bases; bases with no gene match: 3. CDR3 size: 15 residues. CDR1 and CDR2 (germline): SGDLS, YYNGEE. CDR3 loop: CASSGGTVSGNTIYF. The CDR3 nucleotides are TGTGCCAGCAGCGGAGGGACAGTCTCTGGAAACACCATATATTTT.

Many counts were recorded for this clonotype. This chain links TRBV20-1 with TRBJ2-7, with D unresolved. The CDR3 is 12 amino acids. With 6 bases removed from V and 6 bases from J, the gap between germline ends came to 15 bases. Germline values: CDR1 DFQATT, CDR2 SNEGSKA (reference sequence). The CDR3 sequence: CSASGPAGEQYF. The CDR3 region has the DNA TGCAGTGCCAGTGGACCGGCTGGCGAGCAGTACTTC.

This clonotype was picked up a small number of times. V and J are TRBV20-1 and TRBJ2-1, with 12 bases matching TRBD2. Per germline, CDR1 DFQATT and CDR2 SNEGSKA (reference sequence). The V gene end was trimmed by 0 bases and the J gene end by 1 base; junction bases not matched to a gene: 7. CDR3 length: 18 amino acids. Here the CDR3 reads CSAREPSGRAGSYNEQFF. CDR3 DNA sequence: TGCAGTGCTAGAGAGCCTAGCGGGAGGGCCGGGTCCTACAATGAGCAGTTCTTC.

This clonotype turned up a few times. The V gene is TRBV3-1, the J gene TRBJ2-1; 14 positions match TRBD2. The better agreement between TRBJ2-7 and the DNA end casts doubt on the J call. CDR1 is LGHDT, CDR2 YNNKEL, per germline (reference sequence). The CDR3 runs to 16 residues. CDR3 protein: CASSLGTSGGFNEQYF. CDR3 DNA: TGTGCCAGCAGCCTCGGGACTAGCGGGGGCTTCAATGAGCAGTACTTC.

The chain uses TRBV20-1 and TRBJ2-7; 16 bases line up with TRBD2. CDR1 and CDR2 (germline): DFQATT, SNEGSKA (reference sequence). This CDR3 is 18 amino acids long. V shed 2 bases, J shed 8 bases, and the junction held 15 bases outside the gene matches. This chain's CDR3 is CSARSTGTSGRARGKQYF. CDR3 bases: TGCAGTGCTAGATCAACCGGGACTAGCGGGAGGGCCCGTGGCAAGCAGTACTTC.

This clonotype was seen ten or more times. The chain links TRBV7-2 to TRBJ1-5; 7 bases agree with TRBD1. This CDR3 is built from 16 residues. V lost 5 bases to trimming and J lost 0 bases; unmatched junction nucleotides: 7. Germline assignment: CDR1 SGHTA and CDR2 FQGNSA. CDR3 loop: CASSVLQGLSNQPQHF. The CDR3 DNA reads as TGTGCCAGCAGCGTTTTACAGGGGCTTAGCAATCAGCCCCAGCATTTT.

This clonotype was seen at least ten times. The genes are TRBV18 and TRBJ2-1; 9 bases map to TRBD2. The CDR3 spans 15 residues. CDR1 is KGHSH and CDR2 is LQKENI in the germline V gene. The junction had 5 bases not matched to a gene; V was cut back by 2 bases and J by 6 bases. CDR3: CASSPRTSAGNEQFF. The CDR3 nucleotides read TGTGCCAGCTCACCAAGGACTAGCGCAGGCAATGAGCAGTTCTTC.

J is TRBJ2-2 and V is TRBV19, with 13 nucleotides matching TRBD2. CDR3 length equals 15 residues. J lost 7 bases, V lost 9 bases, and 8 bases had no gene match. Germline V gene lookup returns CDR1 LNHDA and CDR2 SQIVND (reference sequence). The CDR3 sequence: CASATSGRAGGELFF. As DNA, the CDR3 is TGTGCCAGCGCTACTAGCGGGAGGGCCGGCGGGGAGCTGTTTTTT.

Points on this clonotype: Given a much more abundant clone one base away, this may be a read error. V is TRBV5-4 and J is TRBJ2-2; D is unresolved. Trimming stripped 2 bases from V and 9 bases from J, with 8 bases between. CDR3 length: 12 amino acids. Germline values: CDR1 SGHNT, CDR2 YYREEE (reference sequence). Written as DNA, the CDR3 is TGTGCCAGCAGCTTAGAGGCCCGGGAGCTGTTTTTT. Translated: CASSLEARELFF.

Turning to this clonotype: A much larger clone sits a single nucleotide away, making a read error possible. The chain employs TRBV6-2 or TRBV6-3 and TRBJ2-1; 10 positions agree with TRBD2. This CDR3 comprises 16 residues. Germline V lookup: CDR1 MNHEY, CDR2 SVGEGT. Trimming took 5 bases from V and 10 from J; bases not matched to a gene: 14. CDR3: CASSPSPAGGFGEQFF. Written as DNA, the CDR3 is TGTGCCAGCAGTCCCTCTCCAGCGGGAGGGTTTGGAGAGCAGTTCTTC.

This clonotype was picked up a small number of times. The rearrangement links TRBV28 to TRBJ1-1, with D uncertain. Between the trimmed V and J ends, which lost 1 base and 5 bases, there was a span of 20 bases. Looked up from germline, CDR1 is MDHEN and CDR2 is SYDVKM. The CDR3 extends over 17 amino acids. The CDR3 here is CASSLLLGPPERTEAFF. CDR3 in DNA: TGTGCCAGCAGTTTATTGTTAGGACCCCCAGAGAGGACTGAAGCTTTCTTT.

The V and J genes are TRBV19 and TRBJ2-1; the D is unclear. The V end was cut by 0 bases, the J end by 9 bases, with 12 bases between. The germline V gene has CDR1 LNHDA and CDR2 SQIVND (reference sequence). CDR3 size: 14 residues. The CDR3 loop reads CASSIEAQVGEQFF. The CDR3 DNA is TGTGCCAGTAGTATAGAAGCCCAGGTGGGTGAGCAGTTCTTC. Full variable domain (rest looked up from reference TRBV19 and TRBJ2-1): DGGITQSPKYLFRKEGQNVTLSCEQNLNHDAMYWYRQDPGQGLRLIYYSQIVNDFQKGDIAEGYSVSREKKESFPLTVTSAQKNPTAFYLCASSIEAQVGEQFFGPGTRLTVL.

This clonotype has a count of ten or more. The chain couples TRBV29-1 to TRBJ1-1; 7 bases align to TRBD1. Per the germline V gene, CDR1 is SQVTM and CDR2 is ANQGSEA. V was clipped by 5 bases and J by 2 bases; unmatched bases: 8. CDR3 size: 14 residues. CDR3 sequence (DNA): TGCAGCGTTAAACGTGACAGGGCTAACACTGAAGCTTTCTTT. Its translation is CSVKRDRANTEAFF.

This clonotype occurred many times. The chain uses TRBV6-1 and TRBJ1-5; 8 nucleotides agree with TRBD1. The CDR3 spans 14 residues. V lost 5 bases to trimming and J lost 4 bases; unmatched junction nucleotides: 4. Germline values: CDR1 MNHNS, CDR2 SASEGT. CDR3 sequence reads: CASSYDRGNQPQHF. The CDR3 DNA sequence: TGTGCCAGCAGTTACGACAGGGGAAATCAGCCCCAGCATTTT.